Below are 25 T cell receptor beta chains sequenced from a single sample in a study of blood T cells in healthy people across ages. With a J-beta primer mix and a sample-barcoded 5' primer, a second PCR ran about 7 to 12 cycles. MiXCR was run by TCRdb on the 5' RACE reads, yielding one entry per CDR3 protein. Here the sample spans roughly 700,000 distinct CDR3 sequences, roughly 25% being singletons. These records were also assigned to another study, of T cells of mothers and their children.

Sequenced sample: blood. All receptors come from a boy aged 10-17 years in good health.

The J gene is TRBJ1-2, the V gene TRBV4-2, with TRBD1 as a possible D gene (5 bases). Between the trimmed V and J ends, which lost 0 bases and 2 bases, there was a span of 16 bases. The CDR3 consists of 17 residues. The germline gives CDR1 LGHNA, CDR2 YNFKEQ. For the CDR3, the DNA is TGTGCCAGCAGCCAAGATATAAGGGCAGGGCCCAACTATGGCTACACCTTC. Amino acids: CASSQDIRAGPNYGYTF.

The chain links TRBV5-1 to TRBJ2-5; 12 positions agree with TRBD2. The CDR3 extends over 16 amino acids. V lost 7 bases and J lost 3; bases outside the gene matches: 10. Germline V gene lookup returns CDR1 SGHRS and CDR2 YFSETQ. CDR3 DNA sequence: TGCGCCAGCTCCGGACTAGCGGGGCCCCCCGAAGAGACCCAGTACTTC. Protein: CASSGLAGPPEETQYF.

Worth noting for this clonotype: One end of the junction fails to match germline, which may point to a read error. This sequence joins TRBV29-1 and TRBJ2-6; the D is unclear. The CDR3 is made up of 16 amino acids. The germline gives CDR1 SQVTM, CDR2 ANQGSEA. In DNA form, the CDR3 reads TGCAGTGTTGAAGTCATAGGGCACTCTGGGGCCAACGTCCTGACTTTC. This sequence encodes CSVEVIGHSGANVLTF. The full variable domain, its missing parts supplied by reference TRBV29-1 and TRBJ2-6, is SAVISQKPSRDICQRGTSLTIQCQVDSQVTMMFWYRQQPGQSLTLIATANQGSEATYESGFVIDKFPISRPNLTFSTLTVSNMSPEDSSIYLCSVEVIGHSGANVLTFGAGSRLTVL.

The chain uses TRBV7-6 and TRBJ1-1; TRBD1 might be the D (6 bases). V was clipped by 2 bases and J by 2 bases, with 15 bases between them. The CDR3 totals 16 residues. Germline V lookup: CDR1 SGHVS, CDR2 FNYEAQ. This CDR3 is CASSLPIAGDNTEAFF. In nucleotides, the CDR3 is TGTGCCAGCAGCTTACCGATCGCAGGGGATAACACTGAAGCTTTCTTT.

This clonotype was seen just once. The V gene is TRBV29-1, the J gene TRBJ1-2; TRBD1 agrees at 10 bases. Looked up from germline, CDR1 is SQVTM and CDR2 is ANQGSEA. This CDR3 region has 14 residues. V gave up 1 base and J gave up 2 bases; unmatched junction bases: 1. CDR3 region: CSVEGTGGNYGYTF. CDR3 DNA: TGCAGCGTTGAAGGGACAGGGGGAAACTATGGCTACACCTTC.

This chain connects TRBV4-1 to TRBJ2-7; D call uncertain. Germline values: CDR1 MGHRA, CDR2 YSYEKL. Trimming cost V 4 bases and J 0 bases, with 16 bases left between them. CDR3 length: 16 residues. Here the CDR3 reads CASSLTPGLTSYEQYF. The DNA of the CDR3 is TGCGCCAGCAGCCTAACCCCTGGCCTAACCTCCTACGAGCAGTACTTC.

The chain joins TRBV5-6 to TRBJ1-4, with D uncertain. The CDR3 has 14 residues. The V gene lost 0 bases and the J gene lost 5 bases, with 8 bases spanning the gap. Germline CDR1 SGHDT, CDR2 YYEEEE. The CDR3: CASSLARRNEKLFF. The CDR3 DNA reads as TGTGCCAGCAGCTTGGCCAGGCGGAATGAAAAACTGTTTTTT.

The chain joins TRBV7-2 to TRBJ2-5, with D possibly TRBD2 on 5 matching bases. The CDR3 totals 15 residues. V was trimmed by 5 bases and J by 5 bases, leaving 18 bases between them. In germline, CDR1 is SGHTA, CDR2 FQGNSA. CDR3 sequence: CASSPSGFLGETQYF. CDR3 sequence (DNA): TGTGCCAGCAGCCCATCGGGGTTCCTCGGCGAGACCCAGTACTTC. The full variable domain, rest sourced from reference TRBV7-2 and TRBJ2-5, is GAGVSQSPSNKVTEKGKDVELRCDPISGHTALYWYRQSLGQGLEFLIYFQGNSAPDKSGLPSDRFSAERTGGSVSTLTIQRTQQEDSAVYLCASSPSGFLGETQYFGPGTRLLVL.

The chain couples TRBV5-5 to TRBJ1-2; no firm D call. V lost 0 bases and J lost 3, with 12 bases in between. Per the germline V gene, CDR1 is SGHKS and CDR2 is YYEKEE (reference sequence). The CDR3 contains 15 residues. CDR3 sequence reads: CASSLGTEYHYGYTF. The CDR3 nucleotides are TGTGCCAGCAGCTTGGGAACGGAGTATCACTATGGCTACACCTTC.

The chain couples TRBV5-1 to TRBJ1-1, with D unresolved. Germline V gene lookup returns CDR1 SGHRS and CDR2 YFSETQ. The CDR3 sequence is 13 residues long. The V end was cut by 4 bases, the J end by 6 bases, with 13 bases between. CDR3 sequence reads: CASSLLKNSEAFF. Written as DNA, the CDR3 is TGCGCCAGCAGCCTACTAAAAAACTCTGAAGCTTTCTTT.

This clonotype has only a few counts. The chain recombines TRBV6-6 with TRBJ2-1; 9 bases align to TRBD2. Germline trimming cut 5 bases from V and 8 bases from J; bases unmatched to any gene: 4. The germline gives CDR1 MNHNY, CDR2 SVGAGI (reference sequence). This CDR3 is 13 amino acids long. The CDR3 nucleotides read TGTGCCAGCAGTCCGGGACTAGCTGATGAGCAGTTCTTC. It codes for CASSPGLADEQFF.

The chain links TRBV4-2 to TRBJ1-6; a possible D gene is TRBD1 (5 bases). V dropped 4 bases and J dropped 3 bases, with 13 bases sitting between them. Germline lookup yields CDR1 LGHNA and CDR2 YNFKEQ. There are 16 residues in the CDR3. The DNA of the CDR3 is TGTGCCAGCAGCCCCCCAGGCGGGGGCTATAATTCACCCCTCCACTTT. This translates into CASSPPGGGYNSPLHF.

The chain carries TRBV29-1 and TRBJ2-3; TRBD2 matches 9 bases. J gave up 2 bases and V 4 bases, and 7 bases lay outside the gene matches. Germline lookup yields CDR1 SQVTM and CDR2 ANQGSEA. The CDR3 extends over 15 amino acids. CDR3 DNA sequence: TGCAGCGTTGTTAGGAGCGGGGGGCCCACAGATACGCAGTATTTT. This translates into CSVVRSGGPTDTQYF.

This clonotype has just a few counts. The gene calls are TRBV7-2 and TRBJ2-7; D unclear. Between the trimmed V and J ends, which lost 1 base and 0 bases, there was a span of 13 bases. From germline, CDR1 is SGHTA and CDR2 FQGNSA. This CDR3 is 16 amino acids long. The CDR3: CASSLGLRAPSYEQYF. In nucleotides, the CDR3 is TGTGCCAGCAGCTTAGGACTCCGGGCCCCCTCCTACGAGCAGTACTTC.

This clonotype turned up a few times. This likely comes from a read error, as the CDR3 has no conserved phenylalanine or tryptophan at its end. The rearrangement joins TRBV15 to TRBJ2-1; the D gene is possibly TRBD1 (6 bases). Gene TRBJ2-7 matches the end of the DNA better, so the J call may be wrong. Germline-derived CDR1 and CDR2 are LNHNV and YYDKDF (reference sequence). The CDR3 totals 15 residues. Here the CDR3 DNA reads TGTGCCACCAGCAGAGATCAGGGACAAGCCTACGAGCAGTACCTC. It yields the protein CATSRDQGQAYEQYL.

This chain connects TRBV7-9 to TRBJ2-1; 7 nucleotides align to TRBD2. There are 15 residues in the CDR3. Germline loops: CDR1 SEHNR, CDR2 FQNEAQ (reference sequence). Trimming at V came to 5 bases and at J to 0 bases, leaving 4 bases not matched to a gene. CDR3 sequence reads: CASSVTSVSYNEQFF. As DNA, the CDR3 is TGTGCCAGCAGCGTAACTAGCGTCTCCTACAATGAGCAGTTCTTC.

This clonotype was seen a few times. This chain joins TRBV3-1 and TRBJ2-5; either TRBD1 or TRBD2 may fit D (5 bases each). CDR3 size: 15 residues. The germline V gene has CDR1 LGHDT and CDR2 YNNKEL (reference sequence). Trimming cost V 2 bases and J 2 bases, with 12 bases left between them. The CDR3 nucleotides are TGTGCCAGCAGCCAACCCCGGGGCTCACAAGAGACCCAGTACTTC. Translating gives CASSQPRGSQETQYF.

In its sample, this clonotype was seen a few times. CDR3 residues: CASSQNDGRYEQYF. The CDR3 coding sequence is TGTGCCAGCAGCCAAAATGACGGGCGATACGAGCAGTACTTC. The chain uses TRBV4-2 and TRBJ2-7; no definite D call. Germline loops: CDR1 LGHNA, CDR2 YNFKEQ. Trimming left V 2 bases short and J 4 bases short, with 12 bases between. This CDR3 is built from 14 residues.

The CDR3 reads CASSLDTGEGNEKLFF. CDR3 nucleotide sequence: TGTGCCAGCAGCTTAGATACCGGGGAAGGGAATGAAAAACTGTTTTTT. This rearrangement joins TRBV7-2 to TRBJ1-4, with D unresolved. Germline assignment: CDR1 SGHTA and CDR2 FQGNSA. Trimming removed 1 base at V and 5 bases at J, with 14 bases between. CDR3 length: 16 amino acids.

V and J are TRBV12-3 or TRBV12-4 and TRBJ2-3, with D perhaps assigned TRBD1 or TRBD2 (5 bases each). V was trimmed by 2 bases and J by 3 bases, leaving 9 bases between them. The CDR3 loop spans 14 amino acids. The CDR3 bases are TGTGCCAGCAGTTTAACGGGGCGGACAGATACGCAGTATTTT. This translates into CASSLTGRTDTQYF.

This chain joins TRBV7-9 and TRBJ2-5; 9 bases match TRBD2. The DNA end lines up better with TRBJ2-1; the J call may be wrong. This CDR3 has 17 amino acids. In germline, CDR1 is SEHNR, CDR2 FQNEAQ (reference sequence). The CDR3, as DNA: TGTGCCAGCAGCTTAGGAATGGCGGGAGGGATAAACAATGAGCAGTTCTTC. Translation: CASSLGMAGGINNEQFF.

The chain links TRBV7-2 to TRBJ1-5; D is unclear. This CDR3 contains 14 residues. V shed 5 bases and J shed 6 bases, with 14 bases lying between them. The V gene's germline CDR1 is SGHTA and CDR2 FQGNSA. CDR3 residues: CASSVGGYGQPQHF. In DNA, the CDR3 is TGTGCCAGCAGCGTAGGAGGGTACGGTCAGCCCCAGCATTTT.

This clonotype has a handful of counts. CDR3 amino acids: CSVEDRQGADNEQFF. The CDR3 DNA reads TGCAGCGTTGAAGATCGACAGGGGGCTGACAATGAGCAGTTCTTC. This sequence joins TRBV29-1 and TRBJ2-1, with 10 bases that match TRBD1. Germline V lookup: CDR1 SQVTM, CDR2 ANQGSEA. The CDR3 contains 15 residues. With V trimmed by 0 bases and J by 5 bases, 4 bases remained unmatched.

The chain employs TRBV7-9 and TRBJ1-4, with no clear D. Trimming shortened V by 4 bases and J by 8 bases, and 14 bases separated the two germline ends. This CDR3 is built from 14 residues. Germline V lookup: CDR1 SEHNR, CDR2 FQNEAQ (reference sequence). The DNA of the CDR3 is TGTGCCAGCAGCTCCCGGGTGAGAGGAGAAAAACTGTTTTTT. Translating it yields CASSSRVRGEKLFF.

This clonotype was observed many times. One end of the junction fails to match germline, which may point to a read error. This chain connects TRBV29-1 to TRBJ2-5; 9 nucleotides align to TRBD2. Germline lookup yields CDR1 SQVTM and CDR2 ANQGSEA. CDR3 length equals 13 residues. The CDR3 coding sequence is TGCAGCGCTGAAGCGGGGGGTGAAGAGACCCAGTACTTC. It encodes CSAEAGGEETQYF.